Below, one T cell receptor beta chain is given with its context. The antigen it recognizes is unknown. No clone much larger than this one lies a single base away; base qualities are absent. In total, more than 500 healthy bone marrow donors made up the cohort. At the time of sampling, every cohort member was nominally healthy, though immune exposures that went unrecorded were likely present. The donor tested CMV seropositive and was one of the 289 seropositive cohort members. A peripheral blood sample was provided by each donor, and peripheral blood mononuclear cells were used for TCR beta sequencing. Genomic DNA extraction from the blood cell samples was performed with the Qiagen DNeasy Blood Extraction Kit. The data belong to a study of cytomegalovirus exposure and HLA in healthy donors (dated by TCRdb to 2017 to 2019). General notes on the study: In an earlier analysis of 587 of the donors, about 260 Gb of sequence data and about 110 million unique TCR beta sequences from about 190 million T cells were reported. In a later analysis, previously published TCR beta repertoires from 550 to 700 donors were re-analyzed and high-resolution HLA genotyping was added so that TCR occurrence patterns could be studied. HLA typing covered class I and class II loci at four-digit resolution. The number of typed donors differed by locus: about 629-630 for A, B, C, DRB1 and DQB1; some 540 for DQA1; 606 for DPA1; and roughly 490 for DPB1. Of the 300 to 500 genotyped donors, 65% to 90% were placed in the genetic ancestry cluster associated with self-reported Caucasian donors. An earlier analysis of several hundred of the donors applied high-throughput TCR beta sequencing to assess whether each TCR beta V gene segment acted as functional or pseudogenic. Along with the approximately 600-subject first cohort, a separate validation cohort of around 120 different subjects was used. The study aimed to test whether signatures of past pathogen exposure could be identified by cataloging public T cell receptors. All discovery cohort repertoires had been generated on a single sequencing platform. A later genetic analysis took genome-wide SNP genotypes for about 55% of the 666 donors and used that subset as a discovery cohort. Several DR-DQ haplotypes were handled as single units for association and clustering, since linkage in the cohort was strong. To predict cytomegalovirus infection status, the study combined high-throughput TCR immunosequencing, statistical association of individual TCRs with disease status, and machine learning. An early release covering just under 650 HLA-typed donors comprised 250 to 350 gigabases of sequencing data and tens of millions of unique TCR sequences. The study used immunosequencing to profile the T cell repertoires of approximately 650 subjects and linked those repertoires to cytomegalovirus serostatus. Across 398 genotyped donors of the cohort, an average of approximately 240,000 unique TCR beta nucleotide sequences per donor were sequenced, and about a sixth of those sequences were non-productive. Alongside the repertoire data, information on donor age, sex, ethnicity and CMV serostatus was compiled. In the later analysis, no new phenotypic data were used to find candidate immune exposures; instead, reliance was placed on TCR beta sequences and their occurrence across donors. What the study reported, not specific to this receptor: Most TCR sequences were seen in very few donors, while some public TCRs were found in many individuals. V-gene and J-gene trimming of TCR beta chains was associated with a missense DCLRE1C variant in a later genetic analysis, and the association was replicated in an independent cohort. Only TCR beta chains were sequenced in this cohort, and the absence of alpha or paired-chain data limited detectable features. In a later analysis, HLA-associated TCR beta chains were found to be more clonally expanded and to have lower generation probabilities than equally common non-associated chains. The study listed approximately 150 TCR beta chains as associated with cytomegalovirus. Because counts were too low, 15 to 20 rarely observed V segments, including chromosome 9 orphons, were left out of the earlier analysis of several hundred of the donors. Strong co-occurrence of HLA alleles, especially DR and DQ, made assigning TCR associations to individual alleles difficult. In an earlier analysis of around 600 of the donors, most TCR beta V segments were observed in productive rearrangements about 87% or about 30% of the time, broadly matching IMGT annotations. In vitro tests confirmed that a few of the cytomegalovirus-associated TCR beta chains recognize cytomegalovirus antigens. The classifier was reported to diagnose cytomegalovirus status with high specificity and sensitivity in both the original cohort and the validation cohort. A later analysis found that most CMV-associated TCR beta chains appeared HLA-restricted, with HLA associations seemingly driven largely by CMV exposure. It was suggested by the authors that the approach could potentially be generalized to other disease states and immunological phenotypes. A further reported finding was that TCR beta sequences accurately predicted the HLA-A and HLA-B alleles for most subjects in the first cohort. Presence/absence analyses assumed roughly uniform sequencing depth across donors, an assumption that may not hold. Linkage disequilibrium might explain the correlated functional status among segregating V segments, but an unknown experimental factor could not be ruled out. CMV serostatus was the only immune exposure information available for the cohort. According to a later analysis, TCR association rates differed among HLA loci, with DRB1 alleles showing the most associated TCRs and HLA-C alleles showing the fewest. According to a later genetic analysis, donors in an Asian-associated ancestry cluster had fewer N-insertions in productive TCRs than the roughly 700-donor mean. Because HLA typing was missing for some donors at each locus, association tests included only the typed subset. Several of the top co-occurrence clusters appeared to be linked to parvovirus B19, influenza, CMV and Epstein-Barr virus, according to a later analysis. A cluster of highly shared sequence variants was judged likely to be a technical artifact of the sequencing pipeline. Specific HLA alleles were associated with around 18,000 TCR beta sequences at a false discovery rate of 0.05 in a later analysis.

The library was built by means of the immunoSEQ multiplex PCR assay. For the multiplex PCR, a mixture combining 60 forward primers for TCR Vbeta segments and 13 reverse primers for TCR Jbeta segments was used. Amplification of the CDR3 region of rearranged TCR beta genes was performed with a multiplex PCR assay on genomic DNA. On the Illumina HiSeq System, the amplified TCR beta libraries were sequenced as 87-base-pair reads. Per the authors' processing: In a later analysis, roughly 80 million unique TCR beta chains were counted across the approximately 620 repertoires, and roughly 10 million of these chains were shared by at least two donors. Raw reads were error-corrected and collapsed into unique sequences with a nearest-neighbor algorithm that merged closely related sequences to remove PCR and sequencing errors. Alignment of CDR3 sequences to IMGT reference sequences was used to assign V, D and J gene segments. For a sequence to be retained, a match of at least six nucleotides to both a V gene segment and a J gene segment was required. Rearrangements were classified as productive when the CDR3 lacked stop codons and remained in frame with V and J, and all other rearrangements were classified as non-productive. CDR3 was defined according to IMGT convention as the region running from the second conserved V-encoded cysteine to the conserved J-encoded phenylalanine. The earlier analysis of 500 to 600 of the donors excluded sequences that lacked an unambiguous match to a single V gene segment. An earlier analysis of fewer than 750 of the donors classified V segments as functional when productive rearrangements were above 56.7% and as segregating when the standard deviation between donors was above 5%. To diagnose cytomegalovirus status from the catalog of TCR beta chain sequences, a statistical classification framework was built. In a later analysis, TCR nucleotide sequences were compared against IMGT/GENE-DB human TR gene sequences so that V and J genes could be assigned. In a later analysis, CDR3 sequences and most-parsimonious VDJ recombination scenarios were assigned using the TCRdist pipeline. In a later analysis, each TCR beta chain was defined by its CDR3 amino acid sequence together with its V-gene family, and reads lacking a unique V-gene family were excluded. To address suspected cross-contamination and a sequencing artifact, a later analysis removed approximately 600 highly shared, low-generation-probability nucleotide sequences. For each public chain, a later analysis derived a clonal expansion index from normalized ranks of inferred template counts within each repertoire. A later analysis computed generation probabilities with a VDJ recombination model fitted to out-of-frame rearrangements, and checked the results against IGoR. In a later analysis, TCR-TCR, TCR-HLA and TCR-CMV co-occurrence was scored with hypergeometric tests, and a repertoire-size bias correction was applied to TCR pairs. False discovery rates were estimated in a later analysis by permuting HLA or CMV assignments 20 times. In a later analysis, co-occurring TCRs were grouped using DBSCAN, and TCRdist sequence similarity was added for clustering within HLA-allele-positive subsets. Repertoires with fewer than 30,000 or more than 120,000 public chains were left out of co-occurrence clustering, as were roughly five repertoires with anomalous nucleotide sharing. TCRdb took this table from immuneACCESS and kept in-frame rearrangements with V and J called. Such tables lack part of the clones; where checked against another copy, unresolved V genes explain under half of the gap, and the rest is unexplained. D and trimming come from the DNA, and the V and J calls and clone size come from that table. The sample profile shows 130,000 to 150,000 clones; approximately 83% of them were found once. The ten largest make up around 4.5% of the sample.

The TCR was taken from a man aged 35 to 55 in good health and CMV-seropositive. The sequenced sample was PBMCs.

The nucleotide sequence reads as follows: TGTGCCAGCAGGGAGACCATTAGGACTGAAGCTTTCTTT. It codes for CASRETIRTEAFF. The chain couples TRBV25-1 to TRBJ1-1; no D gene is confidently identified. CDR3 length: 13 amino acids, cysteine to phenylalanine. The only DNA kept is the CDR3, 39 bases in frame from the first base. Via the germline V gene, CDR1 is MGHDK and CDR2 SYGVNS. V sheds 6 bases and J sheds 5 bases, leaving 13 bases between their ends.